This T cell receptor (beta chain) was recovered during a study of early T cells in non-severe SARS-CoV-2 infection. The wider study: The sequenced material was bulk RNA from unsorted whole blood, and its chains were unpaired.

This clonotype was observed at least ten times. Its antigen is undetermined. Molecules of cDNA were individually given unique molecular identifiers that were attached to them. TCRdb recomputed calls from the 5' RACE reads with MiXCR, one row per CDR3 protein. The sample lists 40,000 or so distinct CDR3 sequences, 5.5% to 7% occurring once. Findings and limits, study-wide: Matching with VDJdb favored anti-spike CD8 responses (missing private and CD4 specificities).

There are 14 residues in the CDR3. The germline V gene encodes CDR1 KGHDR and CDR2 SFDVKD. Trimming took 4 bases from V and 4 from J, leaving 10 bases between them. The chain couples TRBV24-1 to TRBJ2-1; unclear D gene. Specimen: whole blood, collected at baseline. The receptor comes from an adult who was a healthcare worker with PCR-confirmed SARS-CoV-2 infection or an uninfected control (not recorded which). The CDR3 loop is CATSDPTLYNEQFF. The CDR3 DNA reads as TGTGCCACCAGTGACCCGACCTTATACAATGAGCAGTTCTTC.